The following is a T cell receptor beta chain sequence with its context. Its matching antigen is unknown. The germline gives CDR1 SNHLY, CDR2 FYNNEI. V lost 5 bases, J lost 4 bases, and 10 bases lay in between. The CDR3 has 13 residues. This specimen belongs to a study of T cell responses to AZD1222 COVID-19 vaccine. Study-wide findings and caveats: Targeting of unmutated variant regions was reportedly seen in nearly half of spike-specific TCRs. Clonal diversity was possibly underestimated, and the donors were mostly white British, with more females. Researchers took repertoire samples only after the peak T cell response had come.

Only in-frame clones appear in the TCRdb table, and some are missing; sequencing was by immunoSEQ multiplex PCR. The sample consists of 40,000 to 65,000 clones, about 88% of them appearing once. V and J are TRBV2 and TRBJ2-3, with unresolved D. This receptor was identified in an adult in good health. The source was peripheral blood, collected on day 0 of AZD1222 vaccination. CDR3 DNA sequence: TGTGCCAGCAGTCTGGAAGGGTCAGATACGCAGTATTTT. This translates into CASSLEGSDTQYF.